This entry is about one TCR beta chain. Its antigen is not identified. This entry comes from a study of OX40 agonist ivuxolimab in advanced cancers. Study results and caveats: CD8+ T cells averaged more expanded clones than CD4+.

Any history of autoimmune disease or systemic immunosuppression disqualified patients. Blood was sampled at baseline, cycle 4 day 1, and cycle 7 day 1. The CDR3 spans 11 residues. Trimming removed 3 bases at V and 7 bases at J, with 9 bases between. The germline CDR1 and CDR2 sequences are DFQATT and SNEGSKA (reference sequence). Sequenced by immunoSEQ multiplex PCR; TCRdb stores in-frame clones only, minus some. Of roughly 71,000 clones in the sample, 84% were seen once. The V and J genes are TRBV20-1 and TRBJ2-5; no clear D. The specimen was CD4+ or CD8+ T cells sorted from blood, collected in a trial of the OX40 agonist ivuxolimab. This sequence originates from an adult with an advanced solid tumor such as melanoma, head and neck, liver or kidney cancer. The CDR3 reads CSASVPGTQYF. In DNA, the CDR3 is TGCAGTGCTAGTGTACCGGGGACCCAGTACTTC.